This entry describes one T cell receptor (beta chain). Its matching antigen is unknown. This entry comes from a study of tumor-infiltrating lymphocytes in primary liver carcinoma. Production of TCR beta cDNA used roughly 0.55 ug total RNA together with a constant-region primer. Library construction for TCR beta comprised three nested multiplex PCR rounds performed with slightly modified ARM-PCR. TRBV1-TRBV30 forward primers paired with a C-beta reverse primer were used in the first two PCR rounds, which ran around 10 cycles each. TCRdb redid the calling of the multiplex PCR reads with MiXCR, one entry per CDR3 protein. The table lists 90,000 to 150,000 distinct CDR3 sequences, nearly 70% of them singletons. General study points: It was in tumors, not blood, that the top-250-clone fraction was significantly higher (p = 0.039). The study found tumor-adjacent and tumor-blood pairs overlapped less than tumor region pairs.

The roughly 17-32 mg bulk tissue piece was not sorted before simultaneous RNA and DNA extraction. Patients had primary liver carcinoma treated by surgical resection. CDR1 is MDHEN, CDR2 SYDVKM, per germline. Trimming left V 6 bases short and J 15 bases short, with 24 bases between. This CDR3 contains 15 residues. Specimen: tumor-adjacent normal liver tissue. This chain links TRBV28 with TRBJ2-6, with D possibly being TRBD1 (5 bases). This clonotype was sampled from a woman aged 55 to 70 with primary liver carcinoma and hepatitis B virus infection. CDR3 sequence reads: CASSKKQSGANALTF. CDR3 coding DNA: TGTGCCAGCAGCAAGAAGCAATCTGGGGCCAATGCCCTGACTTTC.